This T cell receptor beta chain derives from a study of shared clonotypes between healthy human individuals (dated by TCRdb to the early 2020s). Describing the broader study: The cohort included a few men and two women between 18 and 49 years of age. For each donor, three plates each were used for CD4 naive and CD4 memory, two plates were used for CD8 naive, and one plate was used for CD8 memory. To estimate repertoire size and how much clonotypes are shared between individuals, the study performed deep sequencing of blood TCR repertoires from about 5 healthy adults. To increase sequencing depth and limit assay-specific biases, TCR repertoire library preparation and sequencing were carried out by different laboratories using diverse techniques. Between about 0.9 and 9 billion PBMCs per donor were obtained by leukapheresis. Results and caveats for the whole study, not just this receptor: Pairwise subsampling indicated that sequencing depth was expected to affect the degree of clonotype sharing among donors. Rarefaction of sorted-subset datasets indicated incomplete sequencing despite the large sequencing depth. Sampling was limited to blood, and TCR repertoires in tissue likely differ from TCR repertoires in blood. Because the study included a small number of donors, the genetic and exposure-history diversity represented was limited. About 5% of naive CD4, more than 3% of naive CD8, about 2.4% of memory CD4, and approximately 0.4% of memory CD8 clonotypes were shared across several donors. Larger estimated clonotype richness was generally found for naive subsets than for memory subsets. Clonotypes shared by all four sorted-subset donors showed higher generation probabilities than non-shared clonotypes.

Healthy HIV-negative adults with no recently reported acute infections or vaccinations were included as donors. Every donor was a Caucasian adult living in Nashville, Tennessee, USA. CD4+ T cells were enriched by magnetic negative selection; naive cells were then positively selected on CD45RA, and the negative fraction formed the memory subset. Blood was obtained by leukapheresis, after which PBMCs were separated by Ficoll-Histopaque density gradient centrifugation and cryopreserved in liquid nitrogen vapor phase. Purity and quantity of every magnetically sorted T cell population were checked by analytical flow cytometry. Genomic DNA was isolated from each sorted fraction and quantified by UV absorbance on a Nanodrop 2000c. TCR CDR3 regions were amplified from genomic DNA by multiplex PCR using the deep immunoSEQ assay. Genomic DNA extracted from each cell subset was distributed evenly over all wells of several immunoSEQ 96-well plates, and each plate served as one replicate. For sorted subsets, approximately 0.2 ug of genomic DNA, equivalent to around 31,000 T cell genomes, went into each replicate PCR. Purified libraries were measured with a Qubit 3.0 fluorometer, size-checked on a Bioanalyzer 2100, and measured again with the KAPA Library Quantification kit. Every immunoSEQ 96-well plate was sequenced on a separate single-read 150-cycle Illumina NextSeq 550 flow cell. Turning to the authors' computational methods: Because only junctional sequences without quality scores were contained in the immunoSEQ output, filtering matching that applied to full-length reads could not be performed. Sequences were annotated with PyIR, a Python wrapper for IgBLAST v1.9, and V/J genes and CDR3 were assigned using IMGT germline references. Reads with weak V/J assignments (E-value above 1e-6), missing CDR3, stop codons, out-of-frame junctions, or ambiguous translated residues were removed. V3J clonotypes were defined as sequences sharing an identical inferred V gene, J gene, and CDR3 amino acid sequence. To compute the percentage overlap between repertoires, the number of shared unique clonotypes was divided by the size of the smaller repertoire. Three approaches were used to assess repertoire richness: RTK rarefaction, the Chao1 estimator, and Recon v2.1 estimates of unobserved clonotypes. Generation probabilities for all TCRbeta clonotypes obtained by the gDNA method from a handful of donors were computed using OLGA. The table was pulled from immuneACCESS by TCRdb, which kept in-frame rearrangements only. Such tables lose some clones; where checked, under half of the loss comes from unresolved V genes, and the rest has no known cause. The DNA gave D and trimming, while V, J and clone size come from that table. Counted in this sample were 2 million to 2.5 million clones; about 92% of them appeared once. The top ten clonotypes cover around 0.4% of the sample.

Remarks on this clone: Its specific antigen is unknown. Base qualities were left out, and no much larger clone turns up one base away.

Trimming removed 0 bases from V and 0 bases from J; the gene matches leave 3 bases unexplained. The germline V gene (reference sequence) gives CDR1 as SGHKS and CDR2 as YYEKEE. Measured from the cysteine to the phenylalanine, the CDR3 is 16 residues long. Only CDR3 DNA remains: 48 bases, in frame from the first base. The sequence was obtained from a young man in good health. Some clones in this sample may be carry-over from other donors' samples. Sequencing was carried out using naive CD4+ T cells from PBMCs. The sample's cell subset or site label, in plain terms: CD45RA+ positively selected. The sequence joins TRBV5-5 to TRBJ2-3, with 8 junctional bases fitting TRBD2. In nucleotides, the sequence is TGTGCCAGCAGCTTGGGGCCTAGCGGGAGCACAGATACGCAGTATTTT. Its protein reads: CASSLGPSGSTDTQYF.